The entry below describes one T cell receptor (beta chain). The data were obtained in a study of blood T cell repertoires in COVID-19. Study-wide context: Acute and convalescent COVID-19 specimens originated in the United States, Italy and Spain.

CDR3 length equals 16 residues. Germline lookup yields CDR1 MNHNY and CDR2 SVGAGI (reference sequence). V was clipped by 5 bases and J by 0 bases, with 13 bases between them. TCRdb keeps only in-frame clones here, not all; method: immunoSEQ multiplex PCR. The sample carries under 150,000 clones, less than 85% recorded once. The chain joins TRBV6-6 to TRBJ1-4, with D tentatively TRBD1 (5 bases). The sequenced sample consisted of peripheral blood. The clonotype comes from an elderly woman with acute or convalescent COVID-19. CDR3 loop: CASSRLGGATNEKLFF. In DNA, the CDR3 is TGTGCCAGCAGTCGACTTGGGGGGGCAACTAATGAAAAACTGTTTTTT.